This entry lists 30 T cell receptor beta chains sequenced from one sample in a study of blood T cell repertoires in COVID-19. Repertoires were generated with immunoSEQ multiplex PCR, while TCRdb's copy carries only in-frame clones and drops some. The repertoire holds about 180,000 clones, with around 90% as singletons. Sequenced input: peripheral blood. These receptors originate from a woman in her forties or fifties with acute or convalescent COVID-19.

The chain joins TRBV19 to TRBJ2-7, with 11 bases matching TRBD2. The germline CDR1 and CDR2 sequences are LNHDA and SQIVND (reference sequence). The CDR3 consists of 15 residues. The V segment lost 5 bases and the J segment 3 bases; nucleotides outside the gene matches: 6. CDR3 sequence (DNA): TGTGCCAGTAGTCCTTCCGGGACTAGCGGCTACGAGCAGTACTTC. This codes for CASSPSGTSGYEQYF.

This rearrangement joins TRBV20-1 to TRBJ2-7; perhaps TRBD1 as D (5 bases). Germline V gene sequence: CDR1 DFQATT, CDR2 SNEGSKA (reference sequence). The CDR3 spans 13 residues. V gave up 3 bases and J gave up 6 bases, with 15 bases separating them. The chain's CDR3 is CSASLNQGFEQYF. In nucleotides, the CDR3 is TGCAGTGCTAGTCTTAACCAGGGTTTCGAGCAGTACTTC.

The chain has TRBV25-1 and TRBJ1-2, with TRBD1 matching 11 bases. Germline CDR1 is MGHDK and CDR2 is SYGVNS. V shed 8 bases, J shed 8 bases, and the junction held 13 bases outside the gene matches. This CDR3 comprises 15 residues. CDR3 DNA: TGTGCCAGCGCATTAGCCGGGACAGGGGGAGCCGGCTACACCTTC. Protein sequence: CASALAGTGGAGYTF.

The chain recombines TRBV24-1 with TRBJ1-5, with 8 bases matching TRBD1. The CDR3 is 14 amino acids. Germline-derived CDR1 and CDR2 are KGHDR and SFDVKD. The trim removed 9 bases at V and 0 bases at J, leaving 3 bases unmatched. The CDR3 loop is CATATGVSNQPQHF. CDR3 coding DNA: TGTGCCACCGCGACAGGGGTTAGCAATCAGCCCCAGCATTTT.

The CDR3: CASSPPGAGNEKLFF. CDR3 in DNA: TGTGCCAGCAGTCCGCCGGGAGCTGGTAATGAAAAACTGTTTTTT. The chain links TRBV5-4 to TRBJ1-4; no reliable D call. V shed 5 bases and J shed 4 bases, with 15 bases lying between them. CDR3 size: 15 residues. Germline V gene lookup returns CDR1 SGHNT and CDR2 YYREEE (reference sequence).

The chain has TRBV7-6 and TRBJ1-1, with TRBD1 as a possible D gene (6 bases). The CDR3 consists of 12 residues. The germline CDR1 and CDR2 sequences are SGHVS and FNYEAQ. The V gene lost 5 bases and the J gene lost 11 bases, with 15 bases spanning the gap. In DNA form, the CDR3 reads TGTGCCAGCAGCCCCGGGGGGGGCAAGGCTTTCTTT. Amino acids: CASSPGGGKAFF.

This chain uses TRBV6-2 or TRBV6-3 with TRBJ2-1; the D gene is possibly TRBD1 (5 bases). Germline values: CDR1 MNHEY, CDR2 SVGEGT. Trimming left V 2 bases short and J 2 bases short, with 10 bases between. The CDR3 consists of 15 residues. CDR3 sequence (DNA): TGTGCCAGCAGTTACCCTAAGGGGACCTACAATGAGCAGTTCTTC. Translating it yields CASSYPKGTYNEQFF.

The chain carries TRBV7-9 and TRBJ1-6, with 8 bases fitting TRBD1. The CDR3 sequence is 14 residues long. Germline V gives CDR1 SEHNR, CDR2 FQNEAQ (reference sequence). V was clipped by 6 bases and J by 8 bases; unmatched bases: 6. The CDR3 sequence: CASSFGQGDSPLHF. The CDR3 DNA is TGTGCCAGCAGTTTTGGACAGGGAGATTCACCCCTCCACTTT.

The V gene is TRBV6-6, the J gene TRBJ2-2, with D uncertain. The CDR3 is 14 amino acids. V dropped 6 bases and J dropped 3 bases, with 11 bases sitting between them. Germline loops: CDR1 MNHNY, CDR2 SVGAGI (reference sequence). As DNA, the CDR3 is TGTGCCAGCAGCCGAAACTCATACACCGGGGAGCTGTTTTTT. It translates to CASSRNSYTGELFF.

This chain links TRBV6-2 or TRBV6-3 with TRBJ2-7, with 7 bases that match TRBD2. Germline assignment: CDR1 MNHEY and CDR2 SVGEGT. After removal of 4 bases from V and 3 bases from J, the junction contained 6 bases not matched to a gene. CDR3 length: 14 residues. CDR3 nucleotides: TGTGCCAGCAGTTGGGCGGGGGACTACTACGAGCAGTACTTC. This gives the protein CASSWAGDYYEQYF.

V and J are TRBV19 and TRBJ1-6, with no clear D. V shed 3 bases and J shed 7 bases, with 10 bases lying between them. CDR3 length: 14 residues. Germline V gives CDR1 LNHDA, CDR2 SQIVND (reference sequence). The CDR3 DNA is TGTGCCAGTAGTATCGGAGCCCCAAATTCACCCCTCCACTTT. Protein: CASSIGAPNSPLHF.

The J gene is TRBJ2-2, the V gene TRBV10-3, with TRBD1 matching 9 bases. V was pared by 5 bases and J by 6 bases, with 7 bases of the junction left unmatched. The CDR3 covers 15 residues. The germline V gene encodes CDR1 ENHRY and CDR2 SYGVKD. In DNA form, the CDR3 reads TGTGCCATCAGTCCGGGACAGGGACGTCCCGGGGAGCTGTTTTTT. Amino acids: CAISPGQGRPGELFF.

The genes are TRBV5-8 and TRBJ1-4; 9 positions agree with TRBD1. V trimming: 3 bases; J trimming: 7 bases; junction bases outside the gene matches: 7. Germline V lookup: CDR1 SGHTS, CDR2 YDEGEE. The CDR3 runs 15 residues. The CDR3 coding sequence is TGTGCCAGCAGCTCCCCGGGACAGGGTCGTGAAAAACTGTTTTTT. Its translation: CASSSPGQGREKLFF.

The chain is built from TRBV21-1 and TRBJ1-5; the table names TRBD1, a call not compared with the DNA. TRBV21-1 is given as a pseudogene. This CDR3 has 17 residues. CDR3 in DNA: TGTGCCAGCAGCAAAGGTCGTAGACAGGGCCCTGCTCAGCCCCAGCATTTT. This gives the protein CASSKGRRQGPAQPQHF.

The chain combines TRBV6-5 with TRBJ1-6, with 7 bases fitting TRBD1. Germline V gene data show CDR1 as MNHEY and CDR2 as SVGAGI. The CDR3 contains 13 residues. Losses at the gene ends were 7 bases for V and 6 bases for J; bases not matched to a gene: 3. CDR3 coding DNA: TGTGCCAGCACCCGGGACAGTAATTCACCCCTCCACTTT. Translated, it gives CASTRDSNSPLHF.

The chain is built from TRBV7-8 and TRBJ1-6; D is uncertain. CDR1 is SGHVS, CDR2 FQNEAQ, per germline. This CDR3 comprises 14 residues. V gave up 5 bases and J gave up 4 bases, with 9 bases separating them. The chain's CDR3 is CASSAEGYNSPLHF. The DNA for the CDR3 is TGTGCCAGCAGCGCCGAGGGATATAATTCACCCCTCCACTTT.

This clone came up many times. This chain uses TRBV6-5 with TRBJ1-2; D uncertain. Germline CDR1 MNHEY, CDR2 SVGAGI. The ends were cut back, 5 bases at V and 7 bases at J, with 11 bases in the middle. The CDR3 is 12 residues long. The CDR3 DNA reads TGTGCCAGCAGTCCTGCCGGGGTTGGCTACACCTTC. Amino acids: CASSPAGVGYTF.

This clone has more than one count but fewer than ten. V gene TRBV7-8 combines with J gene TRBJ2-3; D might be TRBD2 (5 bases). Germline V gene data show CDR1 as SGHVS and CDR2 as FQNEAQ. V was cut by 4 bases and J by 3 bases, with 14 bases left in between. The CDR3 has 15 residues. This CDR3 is CASSSPSGSTDTQYF. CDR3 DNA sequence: TGTGCCAGCAGCTCCCCTTCGGGGAGTACAGATACGCAGTATTTT. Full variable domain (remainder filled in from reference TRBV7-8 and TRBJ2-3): GAGVSQSPRYKVAKRGQDVALRCDPISGHVSLFWYQQALGQGPEFLTYFQNEAQLDKSGLPSDRFFAERPEGSVSTLKIQRTQQEDSAVYLCASSSPSGSTDTQYFGPGTRLTVL.

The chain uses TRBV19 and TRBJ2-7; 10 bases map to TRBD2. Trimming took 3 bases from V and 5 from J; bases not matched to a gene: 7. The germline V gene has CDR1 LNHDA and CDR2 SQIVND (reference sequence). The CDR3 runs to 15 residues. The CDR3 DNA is TGTGCCAGTAGTATCCCTAGCGGGAGTATCCACGAGCAGTACTTC. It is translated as CASSIPSGSIHEQYF.

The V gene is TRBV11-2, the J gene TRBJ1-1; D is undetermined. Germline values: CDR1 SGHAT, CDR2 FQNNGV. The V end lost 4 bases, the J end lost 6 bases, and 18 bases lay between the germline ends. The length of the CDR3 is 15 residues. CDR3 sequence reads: CASSYRGRADSEAFF. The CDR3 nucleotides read TGTGCCAGCAGCTACCGAGGGAGGGCGGATTCTGAAGCTTTCTTT.

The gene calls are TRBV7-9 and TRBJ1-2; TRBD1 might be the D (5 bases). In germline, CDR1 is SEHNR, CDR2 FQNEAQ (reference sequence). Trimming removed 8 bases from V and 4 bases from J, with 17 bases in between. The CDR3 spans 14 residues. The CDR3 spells CASVNGKGLYGYTF. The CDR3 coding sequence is TGTGCCAGCGTAAATGGAAAGGGGCTCTATGGCTACACCTTC.

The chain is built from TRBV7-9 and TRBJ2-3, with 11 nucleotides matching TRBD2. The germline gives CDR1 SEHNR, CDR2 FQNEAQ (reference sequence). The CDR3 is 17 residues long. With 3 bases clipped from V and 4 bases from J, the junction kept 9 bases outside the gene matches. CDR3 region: CASSFASGRLTPDTQYF. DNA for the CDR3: TGTGCCAGCAGCTTTGCTAGCGGGAGGTTGACTCCAGATACGCAGTATTTT.

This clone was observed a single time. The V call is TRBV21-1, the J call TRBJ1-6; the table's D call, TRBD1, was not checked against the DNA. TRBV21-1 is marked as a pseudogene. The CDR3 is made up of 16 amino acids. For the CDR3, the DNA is TGTGCCAGCAGCCTCAACAGGGGCTCCTATAATTCACCCCTCCACTTT. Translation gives CASSLNRGSYNSPLHF.

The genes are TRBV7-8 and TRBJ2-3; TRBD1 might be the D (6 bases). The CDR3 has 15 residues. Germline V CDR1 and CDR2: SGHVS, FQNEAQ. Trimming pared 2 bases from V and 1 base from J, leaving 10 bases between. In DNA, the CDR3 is TGTGCCAGCAGCTTACAGGGGCGGGGCACAGATACGCAGTATTTT. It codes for CASSLQGRGTDTQYF.

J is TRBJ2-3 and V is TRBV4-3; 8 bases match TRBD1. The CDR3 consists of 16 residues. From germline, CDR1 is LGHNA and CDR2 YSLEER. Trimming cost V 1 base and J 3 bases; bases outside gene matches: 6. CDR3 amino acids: CASSQGQGTWTDTQYF. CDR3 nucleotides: TGCGCCAGCAGCCAAGGACAGGGGACTTGGACAGATACGCAGTATTTT.

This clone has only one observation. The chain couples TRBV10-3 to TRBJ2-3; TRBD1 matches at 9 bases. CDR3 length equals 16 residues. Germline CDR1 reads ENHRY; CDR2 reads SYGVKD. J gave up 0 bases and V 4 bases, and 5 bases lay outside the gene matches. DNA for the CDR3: TGTGCCATCAGTGGGGGACAGGGCGCCAGCACAGATACGCAGTATTTT. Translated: CAISGGQGASTDTQYF.

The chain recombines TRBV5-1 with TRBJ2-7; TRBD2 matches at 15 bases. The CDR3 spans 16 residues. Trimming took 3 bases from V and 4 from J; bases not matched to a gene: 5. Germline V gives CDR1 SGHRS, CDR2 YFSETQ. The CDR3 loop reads CASSSGTSGRWYEQYF. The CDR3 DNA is TGCGCCAGCAGCTCCGGGACTAGCGGGAGGTGGTACGAGCAGTACTTC.

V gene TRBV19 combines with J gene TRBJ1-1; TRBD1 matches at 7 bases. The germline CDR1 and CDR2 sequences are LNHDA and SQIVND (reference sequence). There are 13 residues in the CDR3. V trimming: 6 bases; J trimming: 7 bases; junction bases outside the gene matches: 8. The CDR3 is CASRWSDRDEAFF. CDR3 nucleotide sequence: TGTGCCAGTAGGTGGTCCGACAGGGATGAAGCTTTCTTT.

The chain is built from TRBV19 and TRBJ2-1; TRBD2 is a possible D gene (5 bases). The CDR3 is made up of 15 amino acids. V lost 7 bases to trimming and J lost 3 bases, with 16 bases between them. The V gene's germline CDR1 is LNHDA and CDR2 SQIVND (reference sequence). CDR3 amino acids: CASTNNVGSYNEQFF. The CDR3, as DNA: TGTGCCAGTACCAATAACGTGGGGAGCTACAATGAGCAGTTCTTC.

CDR3 sequence (DNA): TGTGCCAGCAGCCTGAGGGTTCCCGGGGAGCTGTTTTTT. As protein: CASSLRVPGELFF. The gene calls are TRBV3-1 (or the pseudogene TRBV3-2) and TRBJ2-2; perhaps TRBD2 as D (5 bases). This CDR3 is built from 13 residues. In germline, CDR1 is LGHDT, CDR2 YNNKEL (reference sequence). V shed 4 bases and J shed 6 bases, with 9 bases lying between them.